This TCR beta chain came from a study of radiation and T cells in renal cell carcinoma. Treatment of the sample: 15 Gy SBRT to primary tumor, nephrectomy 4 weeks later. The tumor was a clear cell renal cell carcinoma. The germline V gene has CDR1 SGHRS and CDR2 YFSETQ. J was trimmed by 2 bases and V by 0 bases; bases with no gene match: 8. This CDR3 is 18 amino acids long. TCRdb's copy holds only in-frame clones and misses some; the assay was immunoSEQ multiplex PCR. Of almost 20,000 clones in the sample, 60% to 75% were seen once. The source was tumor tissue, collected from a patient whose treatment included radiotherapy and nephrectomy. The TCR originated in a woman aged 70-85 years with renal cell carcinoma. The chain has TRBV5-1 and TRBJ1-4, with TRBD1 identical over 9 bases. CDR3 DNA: TGCGCCAGCAGCTTGGCCCTCCTACAGGGGGCGACTAATGAAAAACTGTTTTTT. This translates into CASSLALLQGATNEKLFF.